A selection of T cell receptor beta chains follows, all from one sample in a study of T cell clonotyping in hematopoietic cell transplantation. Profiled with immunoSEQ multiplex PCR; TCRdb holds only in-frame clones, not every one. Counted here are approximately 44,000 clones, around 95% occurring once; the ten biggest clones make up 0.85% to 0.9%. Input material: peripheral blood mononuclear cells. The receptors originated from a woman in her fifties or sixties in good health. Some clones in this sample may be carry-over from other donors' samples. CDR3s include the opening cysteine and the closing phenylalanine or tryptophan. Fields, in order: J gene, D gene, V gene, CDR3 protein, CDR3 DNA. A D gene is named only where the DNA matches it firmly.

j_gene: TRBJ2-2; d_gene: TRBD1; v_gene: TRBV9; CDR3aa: CASSVVQTGVSGELFF; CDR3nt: TGTGCCAGCAGCGTAGTCCAGACAGGGGTTTCCGGGGAGCTGTTTTTT
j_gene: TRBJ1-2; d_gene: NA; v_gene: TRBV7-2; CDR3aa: CASSKAADSSYGYTF; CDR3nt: TGTGCCAGCAGCAAAGCGGCGGACAGCTCTTATGGCTACACCTTC
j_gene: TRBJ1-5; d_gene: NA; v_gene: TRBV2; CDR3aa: CASSESNQPQHF; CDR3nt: TGTGCCAGCAGTGAATCTAATCAGCCCCAGCATTTT
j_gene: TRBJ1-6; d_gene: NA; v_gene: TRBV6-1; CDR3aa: CASSEGLTYNSPLHF; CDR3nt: TGTGCCAGCAGTGAGGGCTTAACCTATAATTCACCCCTCCACTTT
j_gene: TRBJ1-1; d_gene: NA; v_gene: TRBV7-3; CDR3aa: CASSLTAGSYTEAFF; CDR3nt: TGTGCCAGCAGCTTAACGGCCGGCTCCTACACTGAAGCTTTCTTT
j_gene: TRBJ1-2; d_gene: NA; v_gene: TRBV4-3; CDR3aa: CASSHRTRENYGYTF; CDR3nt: TGCGCCAGCAGCCACCGGACCCGAGAGAACTATGGCTACACCTTC
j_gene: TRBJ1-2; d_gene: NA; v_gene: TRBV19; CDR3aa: CASSRGGAARANYGYTF; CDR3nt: TGTGCCAGTAGCCGAGGGGGGGCAGCCAGAGCTAACTATGGCTACACCTTC
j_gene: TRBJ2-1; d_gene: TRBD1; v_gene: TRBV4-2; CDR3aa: CASSQVGQAPRNEQFF; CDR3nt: TGTGCCAGCAGCCAGGTGGGACAGGCCCCGAGGAATGAGCAGTTCTTC
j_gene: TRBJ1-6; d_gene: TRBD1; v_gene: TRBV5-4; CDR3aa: CASSRGTVNSPLHF; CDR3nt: TGTGCCAGCAGCCGAGGGACAGTTAATTCACCCCTCCACTTT
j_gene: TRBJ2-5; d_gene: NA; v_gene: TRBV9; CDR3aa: CASSFKLGGQETQYF; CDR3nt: TGTGCCAGCAGCTTTAAACTAGGGGGGCAGGAGACCCAGTACTTC
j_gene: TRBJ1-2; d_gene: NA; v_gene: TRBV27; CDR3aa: CASSRTISETVYGYTF; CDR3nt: TGTGCCAGCAGCCGAACGATTTCCGAGACGGTCTATGGCTACACCTTC
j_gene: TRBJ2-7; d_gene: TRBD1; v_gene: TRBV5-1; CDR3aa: CASSLAGQGDEQYF; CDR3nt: TGCGCCAGCAGCTTGGCGGGACAGGGGGACGAGCAGTACTTC
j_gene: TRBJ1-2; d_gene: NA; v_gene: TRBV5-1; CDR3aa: CASSSGDGIYGYTF; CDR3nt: TGCGCCAGCAGCTCCGGGGACGGAATCTATGGCTACACCTTC
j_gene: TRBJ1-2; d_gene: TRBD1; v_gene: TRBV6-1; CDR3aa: CASSEDRGVLGYGYTF; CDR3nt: TGTGCCAGCAGTGAAGACAGGGGAGTGTTGGGCTATGGCTACACCTTC
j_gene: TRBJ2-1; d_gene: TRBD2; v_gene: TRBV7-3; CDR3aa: CASSPRAGVFNEQFF; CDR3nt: TGTGCCAGCAGCCCCCGAGCGGGGGTCTTCAATGAGCAGTTCTTC
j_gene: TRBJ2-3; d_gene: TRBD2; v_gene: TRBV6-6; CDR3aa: CASSYVAGANTDTQYF; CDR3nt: TGTGCCAGCAGTTACGTAGCGGGGGCCAACACAGATACGCAGTATTTT